What follows are 2 T cell receptor beta chains derived from one specimen sequenced in a study of PD-L1 blockade in urothelial cancer (dated by TCRdb to the late 2010s). The time point label corresponds to: pretreatment peripheral blood. Library prep was done by the immunoSEQ multiplex PCR assay. As stored in TCRdb, this immuneACCESS dataset retains in-frame rearrangements with V and J assigned. A fraction of the clones does not appear; measured against another copy, unresolved V genes explain less than half of the discrepancy, and the remainder lacks a known reason. The sample includes fewer than 95,000 clones, with roughly 84% observed a single time. Jointly, the top ten make up approximately 2.1% of the sample. The sample in question was PBMCs, obtained around atezolizumab (anti-PD-L1) treatment. The receptors originated from a man aged 55 to 70 with urothelial cancer.

The chain employs TRBV5-1 and TRBJ1-1, with 10 bases aligning to TRBD1. Germline V CDR1 and CDR2: SGHRS, YFSETQ. After removal of 4 bases from V and 6 bases from J, the junction contained 9 bases not matched to a gene. The CDR3 loop spans 15 amino acids. The CDR3 here is CASSAPGTGEAEAFF. The CDR3 bases are TGCGCCAGCAGCGCTCCGGGGACAGGGGAGGCTGAAGCTTTCTTT.

This clone was seen just once. This chain links TRBV5-4 with TRBJ1-4; 7 positions match TRBD1. The CDR3 is 14 residues long. V was clipped by 3 bases and J by 8 bases; unmatched bases: 7. The germline gives CDR1 SGHNT, CDR2 YYREEE (reference sequence). CDR3 region: CASSSKQGQEKLFF. The CDR3, as DNA: TGTGCCAGCAGCTCGAAACAGGGGCAGGAAAAACTGTTTTTT.